The 9 T cell receptor beta chains given below trace back to one sample, sequenced in a study of blood T cell repertoires in COVID-19. This table comes from immunoSEQ multiplex PCR, and its TCRdb copy is limited to in-frame clones, with some not included. The sample has 200,000 to 250,000 clones; about 88% are singletons. Sequenced material: peripheral blood. These receptor sequences come from a woman in her 70s with active or convalescent COVID-19.

The rearrangement links TRBV7-8 to TRBJ1-6; TRBD1 matches 7 bases. CDR1 is SGHVS and CDR2 is FQNEAQ in the germline V gene. This CDR3 contains 15 residues. The V segment lost 5 bases and the J segment 7 bases; nucleotides outside the gene matches: 8. DNA for the CDR3: TGTGCCAGCAGCAGTAGGACAGGCCTGAATTCACCCCTCCACTTT. This sequence encodes CASSSRTGLNSPLHF. The full variable domain, completed using reference TRBV7-8 and TRBJ1-6, is GAGVSQSPRYKVAKRGQDVALRCDPISGHVSLFWYQQALGQGPEFLTYFQNEAQLDKSGLPSDRFFAERPEGSVSTLKIQRTQQEDSAVYLCASSSRTGLNSPLHFGNGTRLTVT.

This rearrangement joins TRBV12-3 or TRBV12-4 to TRBJ1-2; D might be TRBD1 (5 bases). This CDR3 is 13 amino acids long. Trimming stripped 6 bases from V and 1 base from J, with 9 bases between. In DNA, the CDR3 is TGTGCCAGCAGCCCACAGGATAACTATGGCTACACCTTC. This encodes CASSPQDNYGYTF.

This clone was seen only a few times. CDR3 sequence reads: CATSDLLRGEVTQYF. In nucleotides, the CDR3 is TGTGCCACCAGTGATTTATTGCGGGGCGAGGTTACGCAGTATTTT. The V and J genes are TRBV24-1 and TRBJ2-3; possibly TRBD2 for D (6 bases). The V gene lost 1 base and the J gene lost 8 bases, with 15 bases spanning the gap. CDR1 is KGHDR, CDR2 SFDVKD, per germline. The CDR3 spans 15 residues.

About this clone itself: Because it lacks the conserved phenylalanine or tryptophan at the end, this CDR3 is likely a read error. The limits of the CDR3 on the DNA are not certain, so only TCRdb's listed CDR3 is given. V and J are TRBV5-4 and TRBJ1-2. The CDR3 is 13 amino acids in total, end residues counted. Germline lookup yields CDR1 SGHNT and CDR2 YYREEE (reference sequence). CDR3 in amino acids: CASSLVGREDIAS.

J is TRBJ1-2 and V is TRBV19; TRBD1 aligns across 10 bases. The CDR3 covers 14 residues. V gave up 5 bases and J gave up 6 bases; unmatched junction bases: 6. Germline V gene lookup returns CDR1 LNHDA and CDR2 SQIVND (reference sequence). This CDR3 is CASSGRQGADGYTF. Here the CDR3 DNA reads TGTGCCAGTAGTGGGAGACAGGGGGCGGATGGCTACACCTTC.

The chain's CDR3 is CASSRLLRRGGTEAFF. The CDR3 coding sequence is TGTGCCAGCAGCCGACTCCTCCGCCGGGGAGGGACTGAAGCTTTCTTT. The rearrangement uses TRBV14 and TRBJ1-1; D gene ambiguous. V was shortened by 4 bases and J by 5 bases, with 20 bases between the two germline ends. From germline, CDR1 is SGHDN and CDR2 FVKESK. The CDR3 has 16 amino acids.

The rearrangement joins TRBV19 to TRBJ2-3; TRBD2 matches 7 bases. The CDR3 is 16 amino acids. The V gene's germline CDR1 is LNHDA and CDR2 SQIVND (reference sequence). The V segment lost 5 bases and the J segment 4 bases; nucleotides outside the gene matches: 12. The CDR3 protein is CASSHLASGYSDTQYF. In DNA form, the CDR3 reads TGTGCCAGTAGTCACCTCGCTAGCGGTTACTCAGATACGCAGTATTTT.

This clone showed up just once. Other DNA sequences within the sample encode an identical CDR3. The gene calls are TRBV19 and TRBJ1-2; a possible D gene is TRBD1 (5 bases). The germline V gene has CDR1 LNHDA and CDR2 SQIVND (reference sequence). This CDR3 region has 14 residues. Deletions cut 3 bases from V and 3 bases from J, with 11 bases between. This CDR3 is CASSIGVRDYGYTF. DNA of the CDR3: TGTGCCAGTAGTATCGGTGTCAGGGACTATGGCTACACCTTC.

CDR3 in DNA: TGTGCCAGCTCACAATCCACAGCCGACTATGGCTACACCTTC. Translated, it gives CASSQSTADYGYTF. V is TRBV18 and J is TRBJ1-2; no firm D call. The CDR3 has 14 amino acids. The ends were cut back, 4 bases at V and 3 bases at J, with 12 bases in the middle. Germline assignment: CDR1 KGHSH and CDR2 LQKENI.